This entry concerns a single T cell receptor (beta chain). This record belongs to a study of T cells after yellow fever vaccination. Study-level findings and limits: Sorted memory subsets on day 0 lacked detectable levels of almost all vaccine-responding clonotypes.

TCR cDNA was made by 5'RACE template switching, adding a universal primer site and UMIs. MiXCR, run by TCRdb on the 5' RACE reads, gives a single entry per CDR3 protein. The table includes 25,000 to 35,000 distinct CDR3 sequences, around 5.8% detected once. The TCR sequence derives from a man under 40 who received the YFV17D yellow fever vaccine. The sample consisted of PBMCs, either bulk or a sorted T-cell subset (CD4+, CD8+, memory, or dextramer-sorted; not recorded which), taken on the day of the yellow fever booster vaccination.

The DNA of the CDR3 is TGCAGTGCTGAACAGGGGTCCTACGAGCAGTACTTC. Amino acids: CSAEQGSYEQYF. V usage is TRBV20-1 and J usage is TRBJ2-7, with 7 bases lining up with TRBD1. The CDR3 sequence is 12 residues long. Germline loops: CDR1 DFQATT, CDR2 SNEGSKA (reference sequence). J was trimmed by 1 base and V by 5 bases; bases with no gene match: 2.